The rows below give T cell receptor beta chains drawn from one sample of a study of cytomegalovirus exposure and HLA in healthy donors. Measured with immunoSEQ multiplex PCR; TCRdb has only the in-frame clones, and not every one. The table lists 160,000 or so clones, about 80% of them singletons. The sample consisted of PBMCs. The receptors derive from a man aged 40-49 years in good health and CMV-seronegative. Both conserved end residues are part of each CDR3. D genes are given only for firm matches. Size is omitted from some rows. Given values are once, few, many or a class for expanded clones.

d_call | j_call | v_call | clone_size | cdr3_aa | cdr3_nt
- | TRBJ2-2 | TRBV4-1 | - | CASSQAGTGELFF | TGCGCCAGCAGCCAAGCAGGGACCGGGGAGCTGTTTTTT
TRBD2 | TRBJ2-2 | TRBV27 | - | CASRHSGRAWFESSGELFF | TGTGCCAGCAGGCATAGCGGGAGGGCCTGGTTTGAGTCTTCCGGGGAGCTGTTTTTT
- | TRBJ1-5 | TRBV6-1 | few | CASSQHVSNQPQHF | TGTGCCAGCAGTCAACACGTTAGCAATCAGCCCCAGCATTTT
TRBD2 | TRBJ2-5 | TRBV5-1 | - | CASRGGLAPQETQYF | TGCGCCAGCAGGGGAGGACTAGCGCCTCAAGAGACCCAGTACTTC
- | TRBJ2-7 | TRBV10-3 | - | CAISIGEAYEQYF | TGTGCCATCAGTATAGGAGAGGCCTACGAGCAGTACTTC
TRBD2 | TRBJ2-1 | TRBV7-2 | - | CASSSSGYSYNEQFF | TGTGCCAGCAGCTCTAGCGGCTACTCCTACAATGAGCAGTTCTTC
- | TRBJ2-2 | TRBV6-1 | few | CAGWTVNTGELFF | TGTGCCGGTTGGACAGTGAACACCGGGGAGCTGTTTTTT
- | TRBJ1-4 | TRBV5-6 | - | CASSLGQTGEKLFF | TGTGCCAGCAGCTTGGGGCAGACGGGTGAAAAACTGTTTTTT
- | TRBJ2-1 | TRBV28 | - | CASSWRRSSYNEQFF | TGTGCCAGCAGTTGGAGGCGGAGCTCCTACAATGAGCAGTTCTTC
- | TRBJ1-2 | TRBV4-1 | few | CASSQLTAGYGYTF | TGCGCCAGCAGCCAACTCACAGCGGGGTATGGCTACACCTTC
TRBD1 | TRBJ1-6 | TRBV5-1 | - | CASSLWTGANSPLHF | TGCGCCAGCAGCTTGTGGACAGGGGCTAATTCACCCCTCCACTTT
TRBD2 | TRBJ2-7 | TRBV27 | - | CASSLLAVTSSYEQYF | TGTGCCAGCAGTTTACTAGCGGTTACGAGCTCCTACGAGCAGTACTTC
- | TRBJ2-6 | TRBV5-1 | few | CASSWNQGTGANGLTF | TGCGCCAGCAGCTGGAACCAGGGTACTGGGGCCAACGGCCTGACTTTC
- | TRBJ1-1 | TRBV2 | - | CASLPRAIITEAFF | TGTGCCAGTTTACCGAGGGCTATAATCACTGAAGCTTTCTTT
TRBD2 | TRBJ2-1 | TRBV11-2 | many | CASGGDSYNEQFF | TGTGCCAGCGGGGGGGACTCCTACAATGAGCAGTTCTTC
- | TRBJ2-5 | TRBV14 | few | CASSSPMRETQYF | TGTGCCAGCAGCTCTCCAATGCGGGAGACCCAGTACTTC
- | TRBJ1-1 | TRBV19 | - | CASTSIVGQHGAEAFF | TGTGCCAGTACCTCCATAGTTGGTCAGCACGGGGCTGAAGCTTTCTTT
TRBD2 | TRBJ2-7 | TRBV7-3 | - | CASSPGVGLAGEGQYF | TGTGCCAGCAGCCCAGGGGTGGGACTAGCGGGAGAAGGGCAGTACTTC
- | TRBJ1-2 | TRBV6-4 | - | CASSPDSGPSYGYTF | TGTGCCAGCAGCCCGGACAGTGGGCCATCCTATGGCTACACCTTC
- | TRBJ2-1 | TRBV5-1 | - | CASSLVHPNEQFF | TGCGCCAGCAGCTTGGTACATCCGAATGAGCAGTTCTTC
TRBD2 | TRBJ2-3 | TRBV29-1 | - | CSVKREGFTDTQYF | TGCAGCGTTAAGCGGGAAGGATTCACAGATACGCAGTATTTT
- | TRBJ2-5 | TRBV7-2 | - | CASSLGTPYQETQYF | TGTGCCAGCAGCTTAGGGACACCCTACCAAGAGACCCAGTACTTC
- | TRBJ1-2 | TRBV27 | - | CASSLSRVYGYTF | TGTGCCAGCAGTTTATCACGAGTCTATGGCTACACCTTC
- | TRBJ2-2 | TRBV4-2 | - | CASSQISVNTGELFF | TGTGCCAGCAGCCAAATCAGCGTCAACACCGGGGAGCTGTTTTTT
TRBD2 | TRBJ2-1 | TRBV27 | - | CASSSTGTRNYNEQFF | TGTGCCAGCAGTTCTACCGGGACTAGGAACTACAATGAGCAGTTCTTC
- | TRBJ2-5 | TRBV4-1 | few | CASSQDMWRNNIGQETQYF | TGCGCCAGCAGCCAAGATATGTGGCGGAACAATATCGGCCAAGAGACCCAGTACTTC
- | TRBJ2-1 | TRBV7-9 | few | CASSLGRNYITNEQFF | TGTGCCAGCAGCTTAGGTCGAAACTATATCACGAATGAGCAGTTCTTC
- | TRBJ2-5 | TRBV5-1 | few | CASSLAGGREETQYF | TGCGCCAGCAGCTTGGCGGGGGGCCGAGAAGAGACCCAGTACTTC
TRBD1 | TRBJ1-4 | TRBV7-9 | - | CSSSQPGQGVFF | TGTTCCAGCAGTCAACCCGGACAGGGGGTGTTTTTT
TRBD2 | TRBJ2-3 | TRBV6-1 | - | CASDTSGTPDTQYF | TGTGCCAGCGACACTAGCGGGACCCCAGATACGCAGTATTTT
- | TRBJ2-6 | TRBV5-1 | - | CASSLELSGANVLTF | TGCGCCAGCAGCTTGGAACTCTCTGGGGCCAACGTCCTGACTTTC
TRBD2 | TRBJ2-7 | TRBV7-2 | once | CASIPSGSYEQYF | TGTGCCAGCATCCCTAGCGGGAGCTACGAGCAGTACTTC
- | TRBJ2-1 | TRBV4-1 | - | CASSQDAGSSYNEQFF | TGCGCCAGCAGCCAAGACGCGGGAAGCTCCTACAATGAGCAGTTCTTC
TRBD2 | TRBJ2-1 | TRBV28 | - | CASSLESGTAYNEQFF | TGTGCCAGCAGTTTAGAAAGCGGGACTGCCTACAATGAGCAGTTCTTC
- | TRBJ2-1 | TRBV5-1 | few | CASSLILRTLDEQFF | TGCGCCAGCAGCTTAATACTACGAACGCTCGACGAGCAGTTCTTC
- | TRBJ2-3 | TRBV5-1 | - | CASSLQTGESDTQYF | TGCGCCAGCAGCTTACAGACGGGAGAATCAGATACGCAGTATTTT
- | TRBJ2-1 | TRBV9 | once | CASRPEGLGRNEQFF | TGTGCCAGCAGGCCTGAGGGCTTAGGACGCAATGAGCAGTTCTTC
TRBD1 | TRBJ2-2 | TRBV2 | few | CASSFRDRSTGELFF | TGTGCCAGCAGTTTCCGGGACAGAAGCACCGGGGAGCTGTTTTTT
- | TRBJ1-2 | TRBV6-1 | - | CASSSIDYGYTF | TGTGCCAGCAGTTCCATTGACTATGGCTACACCTTC
- | TRBJ2-3 | TRBV27 | once | CASSFGGFTDTQYF | TGTGCCAGCAGTTTTGGCGGATTCACAGATACGCAGTATTTT
TRBD1 | TRBJ2-4 | TRBV6-5 | - | CASKGTGVNSQYF | TGTGCCAGCAAAGGGACAGGGGTAAACAGTCAGTACTTC
- | TRBJ2-3 | TRBV28 | - | CASSYQGGSTDTQYF | TGTGCCAGCAGTTACCAGGGGGGAAGCACAGATACGCAGTATTTT
- | TRBJ2-1 | TRBV5-6 | - | CASRSPPGVYNEQFF | TGTGCCAGCCGCAGCCCCCCCGGGGTTTACAATGAGCAGTTCTTC
TRBD2 | TRBJ2-2 | TRBV18 | - | CASLGLAGNTGELFF | TGTGCCAGCTTGGGACTAGCGGGGAACACCGGGGAGCTGTTTTTT